This TCR beta chain appears in the sequencing data of a study of T cell responses to AZD1222 COVID-19 vaccine. General study results and limits: Clonal diversity may have been underestimated in mostly white British donors. It was only a handful of AZD1222 recipients who were seropositive at baseline. Variant regions that are unmutated are reportedly the target of nearly half of spike-specific TCRs. Repertoire sampling was restricted to post-peak T cell response timepoints.

Concerning this clone itself: The antigen remains unidentified.

V lost 5 bases to trimming and J lost 2 bases; unmatched junction nucleotides: 12. Germline-derived CDR1 and CDR2 are SGHVS and FQNEAQ. The CDR3 loop spans 16 amino acids. Sequenced by immunoSEQ multiplex PCR; TCRdb stores in-frame clones only, minus some. The sample records 130,000 to 150,000 clones, around 83% being singletons. The TCR sequence derives from an adult in good health. The material sequenced was peripheral blood, taken on day 0 of MenACWY control vaccination. The chain links TRBV7-8 to TRBJ2-7, with 7 bases that match TRBD1. The CDR3 loop is CASSPGGIAGTYEQYF. The CDR3 nucleotides are TGTGCCAGCAGCCCAGGGGGTATCGCCGGGACCTACGAGCAGTACTTC.